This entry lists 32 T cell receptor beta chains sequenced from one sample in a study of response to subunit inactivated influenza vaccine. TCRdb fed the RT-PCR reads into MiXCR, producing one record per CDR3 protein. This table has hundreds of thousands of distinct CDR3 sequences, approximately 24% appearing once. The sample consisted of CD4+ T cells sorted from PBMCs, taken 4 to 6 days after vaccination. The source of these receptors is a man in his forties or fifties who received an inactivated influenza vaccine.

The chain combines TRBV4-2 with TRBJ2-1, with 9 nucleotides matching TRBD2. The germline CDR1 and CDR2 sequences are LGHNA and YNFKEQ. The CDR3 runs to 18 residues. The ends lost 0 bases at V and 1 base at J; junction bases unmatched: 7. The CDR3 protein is CASSQEISGGGSYNEQFF. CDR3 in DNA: TGTGCCAGCAGCCAAGAAATTAGCGGGGGTGGGTCCTACAATGAGCAGTTCTTC.

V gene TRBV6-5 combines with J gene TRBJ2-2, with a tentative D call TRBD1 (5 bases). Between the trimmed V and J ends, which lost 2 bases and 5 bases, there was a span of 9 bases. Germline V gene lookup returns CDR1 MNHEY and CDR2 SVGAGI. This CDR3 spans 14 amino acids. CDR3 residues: CASSYLAGTGELFF. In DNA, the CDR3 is TGTGCCAGCAGTTACCTTGCAGGGACCGGGGAGCTGTTTTTT.

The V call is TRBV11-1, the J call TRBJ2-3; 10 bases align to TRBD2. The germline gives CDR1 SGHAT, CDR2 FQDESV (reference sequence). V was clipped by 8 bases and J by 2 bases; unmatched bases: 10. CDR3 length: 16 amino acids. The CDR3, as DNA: TGTGCCAGCTCCGGGGGAACTAGCGGGACCACAGATACGCAGTATTTT. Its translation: CASSGGTSGTTDTQYF.

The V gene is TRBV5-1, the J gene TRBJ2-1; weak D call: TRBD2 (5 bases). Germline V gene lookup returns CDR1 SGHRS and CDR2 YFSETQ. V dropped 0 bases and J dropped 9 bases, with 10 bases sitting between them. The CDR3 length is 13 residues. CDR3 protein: CASSLGNSVEQFF. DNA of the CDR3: TGCGCCAGCAGCTTGGGGAATAGCGTTGAGCAGTTCTTC.

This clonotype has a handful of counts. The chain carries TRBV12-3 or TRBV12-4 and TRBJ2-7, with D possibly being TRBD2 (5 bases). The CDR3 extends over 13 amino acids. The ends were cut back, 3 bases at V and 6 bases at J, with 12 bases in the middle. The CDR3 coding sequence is TGTGCCAGCAGTTTCGCGGGTGGAGGCGAGCAGTACTTC. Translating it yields CASSFAGGGEQYF.

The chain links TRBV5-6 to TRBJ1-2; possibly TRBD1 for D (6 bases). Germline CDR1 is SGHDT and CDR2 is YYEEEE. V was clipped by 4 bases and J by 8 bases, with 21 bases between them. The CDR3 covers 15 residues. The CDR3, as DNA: TGTGCCAGCAGCGCGATAGGTGGGGGGCTCGGCGGCTACACCTTC. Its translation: CASSAIGGGLGGYTF. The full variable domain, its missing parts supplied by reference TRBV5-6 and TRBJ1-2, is DAGVTQSPTHLIKTRGQQVTLRCSPKSGHDTVSWYQQALGQGPQFIFQYYEEEERQRGNFPDRFSGHQFPNYSSELNVNALLLGDSALYLCASSAIGGGLGGYTFGSGTRLTVV.

Here the CDR3 DNA reads TGTGCCAGCAGCTTAATCGTAGGAGGGCCGGGGATTGGAGATACGCAGTATTTT. Residues: CASSLIVGGPGIGDTQYF. The rearrangement links TRBV5-6 to TRBJ2-3, with D possibly TRBD2 on 6 matching bases. V lost 2 bases and J lost 5, with 24 bases in between. Looked up from germline, CDR1 is SGHDT and CDR2 is YYEEEE. The CDR3 runs 18 residues.

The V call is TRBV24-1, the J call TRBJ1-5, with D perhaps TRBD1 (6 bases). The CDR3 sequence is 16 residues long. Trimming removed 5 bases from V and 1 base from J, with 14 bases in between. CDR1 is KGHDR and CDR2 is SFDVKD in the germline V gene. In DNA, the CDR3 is TGTGCCACCAGTGCCGGGGGGACAACGAGCAATCAGCCCCAGCATTTT. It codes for CATSAGGTTSNQPQHF.

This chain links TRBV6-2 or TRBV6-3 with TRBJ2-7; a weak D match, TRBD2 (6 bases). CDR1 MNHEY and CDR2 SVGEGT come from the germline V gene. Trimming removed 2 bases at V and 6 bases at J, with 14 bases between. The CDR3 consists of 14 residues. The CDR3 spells CASSYGQTSFEQYF. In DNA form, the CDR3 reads TGTGCCAGCAGTTACGGCCAGACTAGTTTCGAGCAGTACTTC.

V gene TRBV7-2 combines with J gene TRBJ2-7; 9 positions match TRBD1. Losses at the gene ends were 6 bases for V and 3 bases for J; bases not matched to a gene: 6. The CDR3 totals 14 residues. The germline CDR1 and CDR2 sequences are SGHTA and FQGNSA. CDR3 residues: CASRVTGGNYEQYF. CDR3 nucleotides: TGTGCCAGCAGAGTGACAGGGGGAAACTACGAGCAGTACTTC.

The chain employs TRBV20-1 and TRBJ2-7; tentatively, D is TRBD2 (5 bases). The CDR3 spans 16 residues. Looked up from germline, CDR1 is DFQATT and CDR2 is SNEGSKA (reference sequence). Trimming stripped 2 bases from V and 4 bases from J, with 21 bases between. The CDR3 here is CSARPNPPGNRYEQYF. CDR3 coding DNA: TGCAGTGCTAGACCAAACCCCCCCGGGAATCGGTACGAGCAGTACTTC.

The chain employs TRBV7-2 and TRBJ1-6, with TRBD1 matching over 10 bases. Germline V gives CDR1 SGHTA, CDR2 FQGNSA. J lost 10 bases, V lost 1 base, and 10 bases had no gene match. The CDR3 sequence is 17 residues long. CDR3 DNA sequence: TGTGCCAGCAGCTTAGTGGGACAGGGGACCGTGGGGTCACCCCTCCACTTT. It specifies CASSLVGQGTVGSPLHF.

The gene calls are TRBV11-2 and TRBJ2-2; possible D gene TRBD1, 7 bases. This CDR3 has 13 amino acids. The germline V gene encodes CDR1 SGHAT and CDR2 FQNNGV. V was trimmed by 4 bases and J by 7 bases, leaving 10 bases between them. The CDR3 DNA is TGTGCCAGCAGCTCGCAGGGGGGCGGGGAGCTGTTTTTT. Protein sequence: CASSSQGGGELFF. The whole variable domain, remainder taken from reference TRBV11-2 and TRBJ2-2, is EAGVAQSPRYKIIEKRQSVAFWCNPISGHATLYWYQQILGQGPKLLIQFQNNGVVDDSQLPKDRFSAERLKGVDSTLKIQPAKLEDSAVYLCASSSQGGGELFFGEGSRLTVL.

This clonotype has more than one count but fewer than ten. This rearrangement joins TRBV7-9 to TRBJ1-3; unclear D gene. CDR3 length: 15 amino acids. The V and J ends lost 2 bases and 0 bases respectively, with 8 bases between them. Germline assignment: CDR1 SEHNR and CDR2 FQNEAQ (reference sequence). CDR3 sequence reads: CASSLTIVSGNTIYF. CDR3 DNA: TGTGCCAGCAGCTTAACGATCGTCTCTGGAAACACCATATATTTT.

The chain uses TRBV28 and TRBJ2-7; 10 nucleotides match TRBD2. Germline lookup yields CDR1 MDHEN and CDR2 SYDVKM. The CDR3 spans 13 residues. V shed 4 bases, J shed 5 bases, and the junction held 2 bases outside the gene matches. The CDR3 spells CASSSLAGDEQYF. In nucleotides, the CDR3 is TGTGCCAGCAGTTCGCTAGCGGGAGACGAGCAGTACTTC.

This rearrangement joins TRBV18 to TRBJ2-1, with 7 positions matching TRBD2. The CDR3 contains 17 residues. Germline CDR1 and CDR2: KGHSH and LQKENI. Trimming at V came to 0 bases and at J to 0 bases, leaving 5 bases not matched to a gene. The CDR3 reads CASSPPASGTSYNEQFF. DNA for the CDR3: TGTGCCAGCTCACCACCGGCCAGCGGGACCTCCTACAATGAGCAGTTCTTC.

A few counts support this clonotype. The CDR3 sequence: CASSLGLATNEQFF. The CDR3 DNA reads TGTGCCAGCAGTTTAGGACTAGCGACCAATGAGCAGTTCTTC. The chain couples TRBV12-3 or TRBV12-4 to TRBJ2-1; 8 bases map to TRBD2. This CDR3 region has 14 residues. The ends lost 1 base at V and 6 bases at J; junction bases unmatched: 2.

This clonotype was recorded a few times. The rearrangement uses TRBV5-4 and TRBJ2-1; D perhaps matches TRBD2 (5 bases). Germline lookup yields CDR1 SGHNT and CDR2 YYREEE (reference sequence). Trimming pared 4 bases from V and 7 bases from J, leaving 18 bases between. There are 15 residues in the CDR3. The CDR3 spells CASSPAAIAYNEQFF. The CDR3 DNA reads TGTGCCAGCAGCCCTGCGGCGATAGCGTATAATGAGCAGTTCTTC.

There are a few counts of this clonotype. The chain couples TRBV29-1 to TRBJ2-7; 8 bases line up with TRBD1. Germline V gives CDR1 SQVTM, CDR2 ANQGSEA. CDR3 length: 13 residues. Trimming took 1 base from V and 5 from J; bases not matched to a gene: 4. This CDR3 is CSVEADRVNEQYF. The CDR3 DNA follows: TGCAGCGTTGAAGCGGACAGGGTAAACGAGCAGTACTTC.

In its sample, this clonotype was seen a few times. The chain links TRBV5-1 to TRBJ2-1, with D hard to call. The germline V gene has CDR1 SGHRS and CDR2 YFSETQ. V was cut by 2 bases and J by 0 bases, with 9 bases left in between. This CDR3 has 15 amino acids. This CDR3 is CASSFLAGSYNEQFF. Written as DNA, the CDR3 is TGCGCCAGCAGCTTCTTAGCCGGCTCCTACAATGAGCAGTTCTTC.

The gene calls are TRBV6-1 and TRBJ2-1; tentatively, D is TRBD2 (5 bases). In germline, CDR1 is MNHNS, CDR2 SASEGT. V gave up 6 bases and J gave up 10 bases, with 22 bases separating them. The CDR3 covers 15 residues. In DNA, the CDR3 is TGTGCCAGCAGCCACCCCTCGCCGGGATTTCGGGAGCAGTTCTTC. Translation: CASSHPSPGFREQFF.

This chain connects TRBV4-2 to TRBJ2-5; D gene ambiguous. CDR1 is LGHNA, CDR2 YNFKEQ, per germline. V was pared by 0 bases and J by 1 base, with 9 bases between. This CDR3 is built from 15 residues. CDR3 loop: CASSQDPNSQETQYF. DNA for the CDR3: TGTGCCAGCAGCCAAGATCCGAACTCCCAAGAGACCCAGTACTTC.

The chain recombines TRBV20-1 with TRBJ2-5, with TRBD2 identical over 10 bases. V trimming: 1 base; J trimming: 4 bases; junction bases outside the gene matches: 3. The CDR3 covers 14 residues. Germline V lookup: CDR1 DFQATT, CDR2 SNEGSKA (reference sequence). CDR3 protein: CSARGLAGVETQYF. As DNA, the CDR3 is TGCAGTGCTAGAGGGCTAGCGGGAGTAGAGACCCAGTACTTC.

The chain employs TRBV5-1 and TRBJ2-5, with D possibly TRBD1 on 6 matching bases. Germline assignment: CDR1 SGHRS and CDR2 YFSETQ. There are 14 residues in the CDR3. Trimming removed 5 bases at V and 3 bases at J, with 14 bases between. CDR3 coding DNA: TGCGCCAGCAGAGTCTCCGGGACAAAAGAGACCCAGTACTTC. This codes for CASRVSGTKETQYF.

The chain's CDR3 is CASSVGLAAKTQYF. The CDR3 bases are TGTGCCAGCAGCGTGGGACTAGCGGCCAAGACCCAGTACTTC. This chain connects TRBV7-2 to TRBJ2-5; 11 bases fit TRBD2. CDR1 is SGHTA and CDR2 is FQGNSA in the germline V gene. The ends lost 5 bases at V and 6 bases at J; junction bases unmatched: 5. The CDR3 has 14 residues. Full variable domain (missing parts from reference TRBV7-2 and TRBJ2-5): GAGVSQSPSNKVTEKGKDVELRCDPISGHTALYWYRQSLGQGLEFLIYFQGNSAPDKSGLPSDRFSAERTGGSVSTLTIQRTQQEDSAVYLCASSVGLAAKTQYFGPGTRLLVL.

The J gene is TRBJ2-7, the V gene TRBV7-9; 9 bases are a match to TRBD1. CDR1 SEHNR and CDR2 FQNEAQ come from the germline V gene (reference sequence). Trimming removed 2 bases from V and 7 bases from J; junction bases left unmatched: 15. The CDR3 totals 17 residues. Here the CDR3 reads CASSLLGTGLTRGEQYF. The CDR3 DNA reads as TGTGCCAGCAGCTTACTGGGGACAGGGCTTACTCGAGGGGAGCAGTACTTC.

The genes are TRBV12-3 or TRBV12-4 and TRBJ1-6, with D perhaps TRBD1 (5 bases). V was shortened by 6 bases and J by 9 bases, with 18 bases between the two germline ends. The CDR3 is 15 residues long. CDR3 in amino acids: CASRGGETRISPLHF. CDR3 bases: TGTGCCAGCAGGGGGGGGGAAACTCGGATTTCACCCCTCCACTTT.

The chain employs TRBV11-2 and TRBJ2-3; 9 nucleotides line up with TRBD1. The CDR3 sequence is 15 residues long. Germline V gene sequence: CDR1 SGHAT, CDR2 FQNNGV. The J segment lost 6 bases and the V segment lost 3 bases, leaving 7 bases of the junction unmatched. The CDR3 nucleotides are TGTGCCAGCAGCTTCTTTTGGACAGGGGACGATACGCAGTATTTT. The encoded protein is CASSFFWTGDDTQYF.

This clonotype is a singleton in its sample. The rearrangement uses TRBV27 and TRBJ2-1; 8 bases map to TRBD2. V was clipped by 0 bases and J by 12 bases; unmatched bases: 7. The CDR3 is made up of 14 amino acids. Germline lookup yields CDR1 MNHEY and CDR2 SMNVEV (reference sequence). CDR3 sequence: CASSLSMAGGPQFF. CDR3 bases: TGTGCCAGCAGTTTATCGATGGCGGGGGGCCCGCAGTTCTTC.

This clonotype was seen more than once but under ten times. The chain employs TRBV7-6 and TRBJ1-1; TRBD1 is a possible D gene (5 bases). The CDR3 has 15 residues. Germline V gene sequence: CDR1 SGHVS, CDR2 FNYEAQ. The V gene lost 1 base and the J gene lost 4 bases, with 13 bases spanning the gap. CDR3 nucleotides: TGTGCCAGCAGCTTAGGAACCGGGGGAGGCACTGAAGCTTTCTTT. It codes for CASSLGTGGGTEAFF.

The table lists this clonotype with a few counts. For the CDR3, the DNA is TGTGCCAGCAGTCGGGGACTAGCGGAGCCCTACGAGCAGTACTTC. This translates into CASSRGLAEPYEQYF. The chain carries TRBV12-3 or TRBV12-4 and TRBJ2-7, with 11 nucleotides matching TRBD2. There are 15 residues in the CDR3. The junction had 5 bases not matched to a gene; V was cut back by 5 bases and J by 2 bases.

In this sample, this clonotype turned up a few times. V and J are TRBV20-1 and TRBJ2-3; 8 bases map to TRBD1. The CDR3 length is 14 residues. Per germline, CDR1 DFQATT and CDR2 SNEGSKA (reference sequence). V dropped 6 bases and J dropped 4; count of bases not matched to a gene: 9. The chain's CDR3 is CSAQGAPPADTQYF. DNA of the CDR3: TGCAGTGCCCAGGGGGCTCCACCCGCAGATACGCAGTATTTT.